This TCR beta chain was recovered during a study of OX40 agonist ivuxolimab in advanced cancers. Study in general: All patients had ivuxolimab intravenously every 2 weeks at 0.01 to 10 mg/kg. Patients achieving partial responses numbered three: one hepatocellular carcinoma case and two cutaneous melanoma cases. Prior checkpoint blockade (anti-PD-1, anti-PD-L1 or anti-CTLA-4) was permitted; 40% had it. The study's findings and limits: Clonal expansion was seen in CD4+ and CD8+ blood T cells by week 6 at 0.1 to 3.0 mg/kg.

The CDR3 has 13 residues. Per germline, CDR1 WNHNN and CDR2 SYGVQD (reference sequence). V was pared by 4 bases and J by 7 bases, with 13 bases between. Repertoires were generated with immunoSEQ multiplex PCR, while TCRdb's copy carries only in-frame clones and drops some. The data show about 58,000 clones, with approximately 91% seen just once and about 0.82% held by the top ten. This clone has more than one count but fewer than ten. Its antigen is unidentified. The sample here was CD4+ or CD8+ T cells sorted from blood, taken in a trial of the OX40 agonist ivuxolimab. The sequence came from an adult with an advanced solid tumor such as melanoma, head and neck, liver or kidney cancer. The genes are TRBV10-1 and TRBJ1-2; D is undetermined. This CDR3 reads CASSASWVGGYTF. CDR3 bases: TGCGCCAGCAGTGCCAGCTGGGTGGGTGGCTACACCTTC.